The T cell receptor (beta chain) described here comes from a study of Graves' ophthalmopathy and Graves' hyperthyroidism. Germline-derived CDR1 and CDR2 are SGHAT and FQNNGV. This CDR3 contains 14 residues. The V segment lost 6 bases and the J segment 4 bases; nucleotides outside the gene matches: 9. About this clonotype itself: One base away lies a much larger clone, so this may be a sequencing read error.

RNA transcripts yielded amplified TCR beta CDR3 regions. Second-round multiplex PCR came after first-round RT-PCR with HTBI primers. TCRdb used MiXCR to reprocess the multiplex PCR reads, holding one entry per CDR3 protein. This table has about 700,000 distinct CDR3 sequences, approximately 40% appearing once. This chain uses TRBV11-2 with TRBJ2-7, with 7 bases fitting TRBD2. This receptor was taken from an adult man with Graves' ophthalmopathy. Sequenced sample: peripheral blood. The chain's CDR3 is CASSPRDYEYEQYF. CDR3 sequence (DNA): TGTGCCAGCAGTCCACGGGACTATGAATACGAGCAGTACTTC.